A single sample gave rise to the 17 T cell receptor beta chains below, sequenced in a study of blood T cell repertoires in COVID-19. Profiling relied on immunoSEQ multiplex PCR, and the TCRdb table lists in-frame clones only, not all of them. This sample has about 120,000 clones, with 88% found just once. The sample taken for sequencing was peripheral blood. The source of these receptors is a woman aged 80 or over with acute or convalescent COVID-19.

This sequence joins TRBV7-3 and TRBJ1-2; TRBD1 might be the D (5 bases). This CDR3 comprises 13 residues. CDR1 and CDR2 (germline): SGHTA, FQGTGA. The V end was cut by 5 bases, the J end by 8 bases, with 15 bases between. The CDR3 coding sequence is TGTGCCAGCAGCCTCCAGGGCCTGGAGGGCTACACCTTC. It encodes CASSLQGLEGYTF.

The rearrangement joins TRBV28 to TRBJ2-7; 9 nucleotides match TRBD2. The junction had 3 bases not matched to a gene; V was cut back by 6 bases and J by 3 bases. Germline assignment: CDR1 MDHEN and CDR2 SYDVKM. The CDR3 spans 13 residues. The CDR3 reads CASSLTSGYEQYF. The CDR3 coding sequence is TGTGCCAGCAGCCTGACTAGCGGCTACGAGCAGTACTTC.

V gene TRBV28 combines with J gene TRBJ1-3; 8 bases fit TRBD1. There are 14 residues in the CDR3. With 6 bases clipped from V and 2 bases from J, the junction kept 3 bases outside the gene matches. Looked up from germline, CDR1 is MDHEN and CDR2 is SYDVKM. In nucleotides, the CDR3 is TGTGCCAGCAGGCTGGACAGGGCTGGAAACACCATATATTTT. Protein product: CASRLDRAGNTIYF.

The chain combines TRBV5-4 with TRBJ2-5; possible D gene TRBD2, 5 bases. This CDR3 contains 15 residues. The germline V and J ends were trimmed by 3 bases and 0 bases, with 12 bases remaining between them. Germline V gene data show CDR1 as SGHNT and CDR2 as YYREEE (reference sequence). CDR3 sequence reads: CASSSGPGYQETQYF. In nucleotides, the CDR3 is TGTGCCAGCAGCTCTGGGCCGGGGTACCAAGAGACCCAGTACTTC.

The V call is TRBV5-6, the J call TRBJ2-3; TRBD1 aligns across 8 bases. Germline CDR1 SGHDT, CDR2 YYEEEE. CDR3 length equals 16 residues. V was pared by 4 bases and J by 0 bases, with 7 bases of the junction left unmatched. The CDR3 region is CASSGPQGVSTDTQYF. CDR3 DNA: TGTGCCAGCAGCGGGCCACAGGGGGTGAGCACAGATACGCAGTATTTT.

In this sample, this clone turned up once. The V and J genes are TRBV4-3 and TRBJ1-5; TRBD1 matches 7 bases. Germline trimming cut 0 bases from V and 3 bases from J; bases unmatched to any gene: 5. The CDR3 extends over 16 amino acids. In germline, CDR1 is LGHNA, CDR2 YSLEER. Written as DNA, the CDR3 is TGCGCCAGCAGCCAAGATGGAGGGGGCAACAATCAGCCCCAGCATTTT. Amino acids: CASSQDGGGNNQPQHF.

The chain uses TRBV7-2 and TRBJ2-3; 9 bases match TRBD2. CDR1 SGHTA and CDR2 FQGNSA come from the germline V gene. J gave up 6 bases and V 2 bases, and 9 bases lay outside the gene matches. This CDR3 has 16 residues. CDR3 protein: CASSLRGAGGFDTQYF. The DNA of the CDR3 is TGTGCCAGCAGCTTAAGGGGAGCGGGGGGATTCGATACGCAGTATTTT.

The rearrangement joins TRBV5-1 to TRBJ2-7; 9 bases match TRBD1. V gave up 3 bases and J gave up 3 bases; unmatched junction bases: 7. The germline gives CDR1 SGHRS, CDR2 YFSETQ. The CDR3 totals 15 residues. The CDR3 sequence: CASSSDRGVGYEQYF. The CDR3, as DNA: TGCGCCAGCAGCTCCGACAGGGGGGTGGGCTACGAGCAGTACTTC.

The chain joins TRBV9 to TRBJ2-3, with 7 bases lining up with TRBD1. The V gene's germline CDR1 is SGDLS and CDR2 YYNGEE. V was pared by 3 bases and J by 0 bases, with 7 bases of the junction left unmatched. The CDR3 covers 16 residues. CDR3 protein: CASSATGAPSTDTQYF. The CDR3 DNA reads as TGTGCCAGCAGCGCAACAGGGGCCCCTAGCACAGATACGCAGTATTTT. The whole variable domain, filled in from reference TRBV9 and TRBJ2-3, reads DSGVTQTPKHLITATGQRVTLRCSPRSGDLSVYWYQQSLDQGLQFLIQYYNGEERAKGNILERFSAQQFPDLHSELNLSSLELGDSALYFCASSATGAPSTDTQYFGPGTRLTVL.

The gene calls are TRBV24-1 and TRBJ2-1; 9 positions match TRBD2. This CDR3 region has 13 residues. Germline V CDR1 and CDR2: KGHDR, SFDVKD. V lost 5 bases, J lost 7 bases, and 2 bases stayed unmatched. CDR3 sequence reads: CATSGTSVNEQFF. CDR3 DNA: TGTGCCACCAGTGGGACTAGCGTTAATGAGCAGTTCTTC.

The gene calls are TRBV27 and TRBJ1-1, with TRBD1 matching over 10 bases. This CDR3 region has 15 residues. Trimming at V came to 7 bases and at J to 0 bases, leaving 5 bases not matched to a gene. The germline CDR1 and CDR2 sequences are MNHEY and SMNVEV (reference sequence). Here the CDR3 reads CASMIGTGVNTEAFF. The CDR3, as DNA: TGTGCCAGCATGATCGGGACAGGGGTGAACACTGAAGCTTTCTTT.

V gene TRBV2 combines with J gene TRBJ1-4; no definite D call. Trimming pared 0 bases from V and 7 bases from J, leaving 12 bases between. The CDR3 contains 15 residues. Germline lookup yields CDR1 SNHLY and CDR2 FYNNEI. CDR3 in amino acids: CASSEARVRSEKLFF. CDR3 nucleotide sequence: TGTGCCAGCAGTGAAGCGAGGGTTAGGAGTGAAAAACTGTTTTTT.

The rearrangement uses TRBV5-1 and TRBJ1-1, with 7 bases fitting TRBD1. The trim removed 4 bases at V and 0 bases at J, leaving 6 bases unmatched. The CDR3 is made up of 15 amino acids. Germline assignment: CDR1 SGHRS and CDR2 YFSETQ. The CDR3 DNA reads TGCGCCAGCAGCCAACAGGGGCGTCTGAACACTGAAGCTTTCTTT. The encoded protein is CASSQQGRLNTEAFF.

This sequence joins TRBV29-1 and TRBJ2-5; 11 bases are shared with TRBD2. Looked up from germline, CDR1 is SQVTM and CDR2 is ANQGSEA. The CDR3 length is 14 residues. The V segment lost 2 bases and the J segment 5 bases; nucleotides outside the gene matches: 4. CDR3 protein: CSVERSSGGETQYF. For the CDR3, the DNA is TGCAGCGTTGAACGGTCTAGCGGGGGGGAGACCCAGTACTTC.

CDR3 nucleotide sequence: TGCAGCGTCTGGACTAGCGGGAACGGTCCTTACGAGCAGTACTTC. Its protein is CSVWTSGNGPYEQYF. The J gene is TRBJ2-7, the V gene TRBV29-1; 12 bases are a match to TRBD2. The CDR3 length is 15 residues. Germline V gene sequence: CDR1 SQVTM, CDR2 ANQGSEA. V dropped 6 bases and J dropped 4; count of bases not matched to a gene: 10.

The J gene is TRBJ2-7, the V gene TRBV3-1 (or the pseudogene TRBV3-2); D is unclear. Germline V lookup: CDR1 LGHDT, CDR2 YNNKEL (reference sequence). The CDR3 covers 12 residues. Trimming shortened V by 1 base and J by 4 bases, and 5 bases separated the two germline ends. This CDR3 is CASSQVVYEQYF. The CDR3 DNA reads TGTGCCAGCAGCCAAGTCGTGTACGAGCAGTACTTC.

The chain couples TRBV5-1 to TRBJ1-3; 8 bases agree with TRBD1. The CDR3 contains 17 residues. The trim removed 0 bases at V and 0 bases at J, leaving 5 bases unmatched. Per germline, CDR1 SGHRS and CDR2 YFSETQ. CDR3 sequence reads: CASSLVGQANSGNTIYF. The DNA for the CDR3 is TGCGCCAGCAGCTTGGTGGGACAGGCCAACTCTGGAAACACCATATATTTT. Full variable domain (outside the CDR3, taken from reference TRBV5-1 and TRBJ1-3): KAGVTQTPRYLIKTRGQQVTLSCSPISGHRSVSWYQQTPGQGLQFLFEYFSETQRNKGNFPGRFSGRQFSNSRSEMNVSTLELGDSALYLCASSLVGQANSGNTIYFGEGSWLTVV.